This T cell receptor beta chain is drawn from a study of cytomegalovirus exposure and HLA in healthy donors. Study-level results: The productive fraction for most TCR beta V segments was about 87% or about 30% in an earlier analysis. The study carried out a later analysis of TCR beta sequences. It associated roughly 17,000 of them with specific HLA alleles at a false discovery rate of 0.05. Per published accounts, TCR beta sequences correctly predicted the HLA-A and HLA-B alleles of most subjects.

With regard to this clone: As yet, its antigen is unknown.

Germline lookup yields CDR1 SGHNT and CDR2 YYREEE (reference sequence). This CDR3 is built from 14 residues. Unmatched junction bases numbered 4, after V lost 4 bases and J lost 4 bases. PCR employed 60 Vbeta and 13 Jbeta primers. Data came from immunoSEQ multiplex PCR; TCRdb stores just in-frame clones and leaves some out. This table has 35,000 to 45,000 clones, roughly 60% appearing once. The receptor was derived from a man in his sixties in good health and CMV-seropositive. This rearrangement joins TRBV5-4 to TRBJ2-7; 11 nucleotides agree with TRBD1. Sequencing used PBMCs. As DNA, the CDR3 is TGTGCCAGCAGCCCCGGGACAGGGGGATACGAGCAGTACTTC. Protein product: CASSPGTGGYEQYF.